The TCR beta chain described here comes from a study of blood T cell repertoires in COVID-19. The wider study: T cells, B-cell-depleted T cells, or PBMCs provided the cDNA or gDNA that served as material.

V lost 11 bases, J lost 2 bases, and 12 bases lay in between. The germline V gene has CDR1 SNHLY and CDR2 FYNNEI. The CDR3 covers 12 residues. In Seattle, patients joined the study during active infection and were tracked longitudinally. The repertoire was sequenced with immunoSEQ multiplex PCR; TCRdb's copy has only in-frame clones and lacks some. The table shows roughly 100,000 clones, with 75% to 85% occurring only once. Sequencing was carried out using peripheral blood. The genes are TRBV2 and TRBJ1-1; TRBD1 is a possible D gene (6 bases). This TCR was sampled from an elderly man with COVID-19, enrolled during active disease. The CDR3 bases are TGTGCCCCCCAGGACAGCAACACTGAAGCTTTCTTT. Translation gives CAPQDSNTEAFF. The entire variable domain, with the rest obtained from reference TRBV2 and TRBJ1-1, is as follows: EPEVTQTPSHQVTQMGQEVILRCVPISNHLYFYWYRQILGQKVEFLVSFYNNEISEKSEIFDDQFSVERPDGSNFTLKIRSTKLEDSAMYFCAPQDSNTEAFFGQGTRLTVV.